This TCR beta chain was identified during a study of T cells in Graves' hyperthyroidism and ophthalmopathy. Trimming left V 7 bases short and J 3 bases short, with 6 bases between. This CDR3 spans 12 amino acids. CDR1 MGHDK and CDR2 SYGVNS come from the germline V gene. There were TCR beta CDR3 regions amplified from RNA transcripts. TCR CDR3 underwent first-round RT-PCR with the HTBI primer set. In TCRdb, the multiplex PCR reads were re-called with MiXCR into one record per CDR3 protein. The table lists about 640,000 distinct CDR3 sequences, around 21% of them singletons. The V gene is TRBV25-1, the J gene TRBJ2-2; D gene ambiguous. The origin of this receptor is a man aged 30 to 45 with Graves' ophthalmopathy. The sequenced sample consisted of blood. This chain's CDR3 is CASIRDTGELFF. DNA for the CDR3: TGTGCCAGCATTCGGGACACCGGGGAGCTGTTTTTT.